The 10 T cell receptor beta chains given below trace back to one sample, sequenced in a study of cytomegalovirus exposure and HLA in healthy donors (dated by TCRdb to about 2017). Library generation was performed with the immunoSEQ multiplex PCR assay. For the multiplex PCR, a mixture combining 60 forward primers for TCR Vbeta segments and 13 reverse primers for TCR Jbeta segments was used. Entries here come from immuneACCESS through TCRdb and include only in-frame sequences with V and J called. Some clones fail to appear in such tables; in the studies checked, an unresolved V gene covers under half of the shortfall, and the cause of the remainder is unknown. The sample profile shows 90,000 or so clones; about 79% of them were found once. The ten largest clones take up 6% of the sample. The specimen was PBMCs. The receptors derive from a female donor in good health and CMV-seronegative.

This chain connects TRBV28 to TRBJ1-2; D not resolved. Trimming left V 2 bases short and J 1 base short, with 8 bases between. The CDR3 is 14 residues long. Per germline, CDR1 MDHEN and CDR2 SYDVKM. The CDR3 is CASSLLASNYGYTF. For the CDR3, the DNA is TGTGCCAGCAGTTTACTCGCCAGTAACTATGGCTACACCTTC.

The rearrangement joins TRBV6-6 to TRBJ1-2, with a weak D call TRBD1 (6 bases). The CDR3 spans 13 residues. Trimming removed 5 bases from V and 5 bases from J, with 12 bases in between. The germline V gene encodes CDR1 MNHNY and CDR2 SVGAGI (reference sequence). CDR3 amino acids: CASSRDILYGYTF. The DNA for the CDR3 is TGTGCCAGCAGTCGGGACATCCTTTATGGCTACACCTTC.

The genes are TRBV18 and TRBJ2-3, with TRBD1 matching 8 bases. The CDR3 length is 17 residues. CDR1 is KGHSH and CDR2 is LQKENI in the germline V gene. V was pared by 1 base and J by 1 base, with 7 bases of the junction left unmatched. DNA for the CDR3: TGTGCCAGCTCACCACTTGGGCCGGGACAGGGCACAGATACGCAGTATTTT. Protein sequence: CASSPLGPGQGTDTQYF.

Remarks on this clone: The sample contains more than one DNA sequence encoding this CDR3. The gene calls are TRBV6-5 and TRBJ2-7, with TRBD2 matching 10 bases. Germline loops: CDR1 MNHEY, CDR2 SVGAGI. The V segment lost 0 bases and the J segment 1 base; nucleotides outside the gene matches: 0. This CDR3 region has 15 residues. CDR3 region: CASSYSAGGSYEQYF. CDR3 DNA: TGTGCCAGCAGTTACTCAGCGGGAGGGTCCTACGAGCAGTACTTC.

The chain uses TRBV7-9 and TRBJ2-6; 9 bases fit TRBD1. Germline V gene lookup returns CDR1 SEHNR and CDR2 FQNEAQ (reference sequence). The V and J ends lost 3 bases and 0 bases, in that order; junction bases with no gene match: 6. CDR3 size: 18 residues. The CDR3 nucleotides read TGTGCCAGCAGCTTCCATGGGACAGGGATCTCTGGGGCCAACGTCCTGACTTTC. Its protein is CASSFHGTGISGANVLTF.

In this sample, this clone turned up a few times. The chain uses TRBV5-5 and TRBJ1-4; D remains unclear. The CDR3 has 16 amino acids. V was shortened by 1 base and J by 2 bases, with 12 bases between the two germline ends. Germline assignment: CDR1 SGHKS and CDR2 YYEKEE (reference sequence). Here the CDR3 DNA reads TGTGCCAGCAGCTTGACCGCACACCCCACTAATGAAAAACTGTTTTTT. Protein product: CASSLTAHPTNEKLFF.

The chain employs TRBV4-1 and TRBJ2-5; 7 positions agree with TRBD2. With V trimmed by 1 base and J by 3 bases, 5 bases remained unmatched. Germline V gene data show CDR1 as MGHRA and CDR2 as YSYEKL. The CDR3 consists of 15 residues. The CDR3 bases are TGCGCCAGCAGCCAAGTTTCGGGGGGAGAAGAGACCCAGTACTTC. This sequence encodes CASSQVSGGEETQYF.

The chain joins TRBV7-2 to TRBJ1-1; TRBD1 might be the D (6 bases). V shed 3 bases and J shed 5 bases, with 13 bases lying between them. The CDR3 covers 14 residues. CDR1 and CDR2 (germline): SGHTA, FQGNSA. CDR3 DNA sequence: TGTGCCAGCAGCTTCCAGGGGTTGGGGACTGAAGCTTTCTTT. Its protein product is CASSFQGLGTEAFF. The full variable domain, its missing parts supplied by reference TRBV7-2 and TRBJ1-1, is GAGVSQSPSNKVTEKGKDVELRCDPISGHTALYWYRQSLGQGLEFLIYFQGNSAPDKSGLPSDRFSAERTGGSVSTLTIQRTQQEDSAVYLCASSFQGLGTEAFFGQGTRLTVV.

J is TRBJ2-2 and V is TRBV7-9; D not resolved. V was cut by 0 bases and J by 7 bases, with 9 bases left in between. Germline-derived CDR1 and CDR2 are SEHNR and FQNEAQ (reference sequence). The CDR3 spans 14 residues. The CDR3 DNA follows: TGTGCCAGCAGCTTAGCGCGGTTGGGCGGGGAGCTGTTTTTT. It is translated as CASSLARLGGELFF. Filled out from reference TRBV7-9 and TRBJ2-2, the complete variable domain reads DTGVSQNPRHKITKRGQNVTFRCDPISEHNRLYWYRQTLGQGPEFLTYFQNEAQLEKSRLLSDRFSAERPKGSFSTLEIQRTEQGDSAMYLCASSLARLGGELFFGEGSRLTVL.

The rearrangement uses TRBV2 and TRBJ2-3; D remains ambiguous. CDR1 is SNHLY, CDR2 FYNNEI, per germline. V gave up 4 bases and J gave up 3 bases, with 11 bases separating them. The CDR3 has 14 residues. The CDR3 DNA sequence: TGTGCCAGCAGTGTCCGGGTCCAGACAGATACGCAGTATTTT. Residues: CASSVRVQTDTQYF.